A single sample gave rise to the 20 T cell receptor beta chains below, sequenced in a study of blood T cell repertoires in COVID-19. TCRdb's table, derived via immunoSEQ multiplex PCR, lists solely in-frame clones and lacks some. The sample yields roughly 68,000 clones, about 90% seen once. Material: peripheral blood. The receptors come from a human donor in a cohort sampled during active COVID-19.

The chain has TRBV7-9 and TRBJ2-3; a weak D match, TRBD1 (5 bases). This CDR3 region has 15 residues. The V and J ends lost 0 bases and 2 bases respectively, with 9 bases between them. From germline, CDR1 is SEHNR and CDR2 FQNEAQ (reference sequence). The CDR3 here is CASSLARQNTDTQYF. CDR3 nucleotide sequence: TGTGCCAGCAGCTTAGCGCGACAGAACACAGATACGCAGTATTTT. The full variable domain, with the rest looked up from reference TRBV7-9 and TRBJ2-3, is DTGVSQNPRHKITKRGQNVTFRCDPISEHNRLYWYRQTLGQGPEFLTYFQNEAQLEKSRLLSDRFSAERPKGSFSTLEIQRTEQGDSAMYLCASSLARQNTDTQYFGPGTRLTVL.

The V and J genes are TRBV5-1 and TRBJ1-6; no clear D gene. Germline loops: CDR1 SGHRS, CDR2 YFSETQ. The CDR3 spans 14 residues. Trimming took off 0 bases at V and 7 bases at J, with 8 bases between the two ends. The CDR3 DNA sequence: TGCGCCAGCAGCTTGGGACTGCAGAATTCACCCCTCCACTTT. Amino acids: CASSLGLQNSPLHF.

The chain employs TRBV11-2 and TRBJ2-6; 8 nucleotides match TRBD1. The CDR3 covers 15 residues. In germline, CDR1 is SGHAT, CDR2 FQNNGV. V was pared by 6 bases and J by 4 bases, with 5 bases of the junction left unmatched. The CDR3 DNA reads TGTGCCAGCAGTCGGACAGGGACCGGGGCCAACGTCCTGACTTTC. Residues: CASSRTGTGANVLTF.

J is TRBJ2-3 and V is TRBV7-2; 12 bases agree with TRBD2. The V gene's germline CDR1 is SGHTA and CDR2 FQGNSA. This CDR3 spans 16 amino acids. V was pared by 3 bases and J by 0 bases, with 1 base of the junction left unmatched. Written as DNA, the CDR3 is TGTGCCAGCAGCTTCGGGACTAGCGGGAGCACAGATACGCAGTATTTT. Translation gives CASSFGTSGSTDTQYF.

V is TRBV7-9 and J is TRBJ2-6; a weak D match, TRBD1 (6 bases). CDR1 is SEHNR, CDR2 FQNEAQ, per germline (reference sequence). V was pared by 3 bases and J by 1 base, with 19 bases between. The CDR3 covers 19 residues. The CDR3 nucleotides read TGTGCCAGCAGCTTGTGGGTCGGGACACCGCGTTCTGGGGCCAACGTCCTGACTTTC. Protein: CASSLWVGTPRSGANVLTF.

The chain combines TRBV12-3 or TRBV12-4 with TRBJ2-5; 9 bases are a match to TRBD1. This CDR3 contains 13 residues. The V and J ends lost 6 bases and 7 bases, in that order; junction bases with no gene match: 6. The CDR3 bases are TGTGCCAGCAGGCCCGGGGGACAGGGGACCCAGTACTTC. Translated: CASRPGGQGTQYF.

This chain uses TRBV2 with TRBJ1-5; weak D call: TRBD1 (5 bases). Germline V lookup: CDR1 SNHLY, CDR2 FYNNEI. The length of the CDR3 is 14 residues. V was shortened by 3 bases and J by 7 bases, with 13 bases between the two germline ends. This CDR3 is CASSDGQIFQPQHF. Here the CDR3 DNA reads TGTGCCAGCAGTGACGGACAAATCTTCCAGCCCCAGCATTTT. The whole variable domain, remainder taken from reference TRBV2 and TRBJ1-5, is EPEVTQTPSHQVTQMGQEVILRCVPISNHLYFYWYRQILGQKVEFLVSFYNNEISEKSEIFDDQFSVERPDGSNFTLKIRSTKLEDSAMYFCASSDGQIFQPQHFGDGTRLSIL.

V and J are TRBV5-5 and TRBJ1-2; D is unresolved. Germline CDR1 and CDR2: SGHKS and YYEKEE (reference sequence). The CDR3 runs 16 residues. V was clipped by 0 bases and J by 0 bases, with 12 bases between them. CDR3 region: CASSLAGGQSNYGYTF. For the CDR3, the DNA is TGTGCCAGCAGCTTGGCCGGCGGGCAATCTAACTATGGCTACACCTTC.

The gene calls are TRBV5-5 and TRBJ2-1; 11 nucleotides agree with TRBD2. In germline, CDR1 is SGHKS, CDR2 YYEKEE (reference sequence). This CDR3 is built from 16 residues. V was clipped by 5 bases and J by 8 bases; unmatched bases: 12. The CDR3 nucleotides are TGTGCCAGCAGGGGCGGAACTAGCGGGAGTAGTGATGAGCAGTTCTTC. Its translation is CASRGGTSGSSDEQFF.

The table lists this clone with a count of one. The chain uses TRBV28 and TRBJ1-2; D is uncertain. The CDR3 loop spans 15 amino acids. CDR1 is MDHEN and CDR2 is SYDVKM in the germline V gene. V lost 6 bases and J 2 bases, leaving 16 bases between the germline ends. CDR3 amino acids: CASSPSGSLNYGYTF. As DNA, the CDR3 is TGTGCCAGCAGCCCGAGCGGATCCCTGAACTATGGCTACACCTTC.

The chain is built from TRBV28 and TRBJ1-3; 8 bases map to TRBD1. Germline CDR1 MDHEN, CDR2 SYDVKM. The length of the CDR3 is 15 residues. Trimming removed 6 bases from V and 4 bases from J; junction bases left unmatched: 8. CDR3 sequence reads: CASSLETGGGNTIYF. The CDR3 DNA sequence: TGTGCCAGCAGCTTAGAAACAGGGGGAGGAAACACCATATATTTT.

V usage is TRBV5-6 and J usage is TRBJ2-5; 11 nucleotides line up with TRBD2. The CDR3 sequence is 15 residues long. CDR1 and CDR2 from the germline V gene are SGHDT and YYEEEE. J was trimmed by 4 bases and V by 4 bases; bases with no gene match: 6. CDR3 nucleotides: TGTGCCAGCAGCATAGCGGGGGGGCCGGGAGAGACCCAGTACTTC. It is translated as CASSIAGGPGETQYF.

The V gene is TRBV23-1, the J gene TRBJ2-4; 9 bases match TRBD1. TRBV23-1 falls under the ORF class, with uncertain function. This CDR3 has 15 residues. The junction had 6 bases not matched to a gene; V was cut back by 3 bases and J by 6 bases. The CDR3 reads CASSQTPGQGNIQYF. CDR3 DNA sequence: TGCGCCAGCAGTCAGACCCCGGGACAGGGAAACATTCAGTACTTC.

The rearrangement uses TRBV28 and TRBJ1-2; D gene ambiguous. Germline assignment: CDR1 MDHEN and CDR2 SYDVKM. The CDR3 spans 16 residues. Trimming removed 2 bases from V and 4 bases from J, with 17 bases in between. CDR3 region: CASSLVGPTDSYGYTF. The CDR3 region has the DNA TGTGCCAGCAGTTTAGTCGGCCCTACAGATTCCTATGGCTACACCTTC.

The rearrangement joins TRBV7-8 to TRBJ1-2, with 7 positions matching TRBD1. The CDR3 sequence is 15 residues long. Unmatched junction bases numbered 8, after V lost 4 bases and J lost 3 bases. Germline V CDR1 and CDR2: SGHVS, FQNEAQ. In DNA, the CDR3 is TGTGCCAGCAGCTCCTGGGCAGGGGGAGACTATGGCTACACCTTC. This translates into CASSSWAGGDYGYTF.

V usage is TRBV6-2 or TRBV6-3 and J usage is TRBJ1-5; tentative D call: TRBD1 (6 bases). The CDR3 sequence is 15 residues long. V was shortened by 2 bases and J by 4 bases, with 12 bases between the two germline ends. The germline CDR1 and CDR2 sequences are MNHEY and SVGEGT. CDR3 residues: CASSYIGTSNQPQHF. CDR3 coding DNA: TGTGCCAGCAGTTACATCGGGACAAGTAATCAGCCCCAGCATTTT.

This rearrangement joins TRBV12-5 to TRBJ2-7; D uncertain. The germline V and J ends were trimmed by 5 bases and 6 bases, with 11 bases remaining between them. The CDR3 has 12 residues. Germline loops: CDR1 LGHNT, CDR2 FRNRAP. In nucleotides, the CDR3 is TGTGCTAGTGGTCAGTCCTTATTCGAGCAGTACTTC. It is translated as CASGQSLFEQYF. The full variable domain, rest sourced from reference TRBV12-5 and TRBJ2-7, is DARVTQTPRHKVTEMGQEVTMRCQPILGHNTVFWYRQTMMQGLELLAYFRNRAPLDDSGMPKDRFSAEMPDATLATLKIQPSEPRDSAVYFCASGQSLFEQYFGPGTRLTVT.

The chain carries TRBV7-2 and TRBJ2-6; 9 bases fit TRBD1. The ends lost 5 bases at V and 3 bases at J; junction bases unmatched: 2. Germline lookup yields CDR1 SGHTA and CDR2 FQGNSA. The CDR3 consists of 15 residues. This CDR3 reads CASSHRGRGANVLTF. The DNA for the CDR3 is TGTGCCAGCAGCCACAGGGGGCGTGGGGCCAACGTCCTGACTTTC. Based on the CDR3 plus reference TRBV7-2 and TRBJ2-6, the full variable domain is GAGVSQSPSNKVTEKGKDVELRCDPISGHTALYWYRQSLGQGLEFLIYFQGNSAPDKSGLPSDRFSAERTGGSVSTLTIQRTQQEDSAVYLCASSHRGRGANVLTFGAGSRLTVL.

This CDR3 is CASSRWAPGGLNTEAFF. The DNA for the CDR3 is TGCGCCAGCAGTCGTTGGGCCCCCGGGGGACTGAACACTGAAGCTTTCTTT. This chain connects TRBV23-1 to TRBJ1-1; TRBD1 is a possible D gene (5 bases). TRBV23-1 is annotated as an ORF whose role is uncertain. Deletions cut 4 bases from V and 0 bases from J, with 18 bases between. This CDR3 spans 17 amino acids.

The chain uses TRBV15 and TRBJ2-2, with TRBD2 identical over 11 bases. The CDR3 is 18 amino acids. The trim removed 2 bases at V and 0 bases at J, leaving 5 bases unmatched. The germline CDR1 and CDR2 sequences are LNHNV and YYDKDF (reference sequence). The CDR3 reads CATSRRLAGGSNTGELFF. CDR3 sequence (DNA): TGTGCCACCAGCAGACGGCTAGCGGGGGGATCGAACACCGGGGAGCTGTTTTTT.